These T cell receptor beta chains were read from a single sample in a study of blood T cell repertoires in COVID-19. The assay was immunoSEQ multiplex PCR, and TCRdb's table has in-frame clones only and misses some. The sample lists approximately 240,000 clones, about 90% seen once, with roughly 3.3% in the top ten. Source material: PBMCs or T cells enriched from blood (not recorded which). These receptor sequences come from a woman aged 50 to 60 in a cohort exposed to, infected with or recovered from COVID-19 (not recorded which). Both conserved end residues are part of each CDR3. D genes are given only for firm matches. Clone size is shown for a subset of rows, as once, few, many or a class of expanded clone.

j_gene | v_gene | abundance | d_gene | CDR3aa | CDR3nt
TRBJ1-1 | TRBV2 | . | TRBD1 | CASNGGQGWTEAFF | TGTGCCAGCAATGGGGGACAGGGGTGGACTGAAGCTTTCTTT
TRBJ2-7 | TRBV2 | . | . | CASTTALSYEQYF | TGTGCCTCAACTACGGCCCTCTCCTACGAGCAGTACTTC
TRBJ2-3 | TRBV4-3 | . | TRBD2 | CASSRVMWGGSTDTQYF | TGCGCCAGCAGCCGGGTTATGTGGGGGGGAAGCACAGATACGCAGTATTTT
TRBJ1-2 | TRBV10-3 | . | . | CAISEWATGYTF | TGTGCCATCAGTGAGTGGGCAACTGGCTACACCTTC
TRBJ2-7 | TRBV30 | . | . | CAWSREGQGDLKQYF | TGTGCCTGGAGTCGGGAGGGACAGGGAGATCTCAAGCAGTACTTC
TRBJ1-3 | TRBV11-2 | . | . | CASSPRSGGGSGNTIYF | TGTGCCAGCAGCCCGCGTAGCGGGGGGGGCTCTGGAAACACCATATATTTT
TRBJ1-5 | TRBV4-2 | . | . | CASSQDGRATNQPQHF | TGTGCCAGCAGCCAAGACGGCAGGGCAACAAATCAGCCCCAGCATTTT
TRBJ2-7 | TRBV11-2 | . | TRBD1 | CASSPGQRFYEQYF | TGTGCCAGCAGCCCGGGACAGCGCTTCTACGAGCAGTACTTC
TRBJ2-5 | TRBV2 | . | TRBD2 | CASSESGGAETQYF | TGTGCCAGCAGTGAGAGCGGGGGGGCTGAGACCCAGTACTTC
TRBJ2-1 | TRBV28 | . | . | CASRFDSNEQFF | TGTGCCAGCAGGTTTGACAGCAATGAGCAGTTCTTC
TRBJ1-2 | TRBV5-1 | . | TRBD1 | CASSRDRGRDGYTF | TGCGCCAGCAGCCGGGACAGGGGGAGGGATGGCTACACCTTC
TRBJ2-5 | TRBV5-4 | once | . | CASSRLGRNQETQYF | TGTGCCAGCTCCCGACTAGGACGAAACCAAGAGACCCAGTACTTC
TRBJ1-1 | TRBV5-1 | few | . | CASSLTGMNTEAFF | TGCGCCAGCAGCTTAACAGGGATGAACACTGAAGCTTTCTTT
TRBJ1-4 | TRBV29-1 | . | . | CSGLTNEKLFF | TGCAGCGGACTGACTAATGAAAAACTGTTTTTT
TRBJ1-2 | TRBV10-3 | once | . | CAISGQSYGYTF | TGTGCCATCAGCGGACAGAGCTATGGCTACACCTTC
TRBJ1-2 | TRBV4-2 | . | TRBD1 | CASSPEGTAGGAGYTF | TGTGCCAGCAGCCCCGAGGGAACGGCAGGGGGCGCGGGGTACACCTTC
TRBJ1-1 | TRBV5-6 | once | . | CASSWTTRRANTEAFF | TGTGCCAGCAGCTGGACAACTCGGAGAGCTAACACTGAAGCTTTCTTT
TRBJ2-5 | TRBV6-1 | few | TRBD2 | CASSEGAGEVETQYF | TGTGCCAGCAGTGAAGGAGCGGGGGAGGTTGAGACCCAGTACTTC
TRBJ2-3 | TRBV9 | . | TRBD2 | CASSARLAGTDTQYF | TGTGCCAGCAGCGCCCGACTAGCGGGGACAGATACGCAGTATTTT
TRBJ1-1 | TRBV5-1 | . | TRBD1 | CASSPTGATMNTEAFF | TGCGCCAGCAGCCCCACAGGGGCCACCATGAACACTGAAGCTTTCTTT
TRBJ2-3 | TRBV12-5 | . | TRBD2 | CASGLPTGGGTDTQYF | TGTGCTAGTGGTTTGCCAACCGGGGGGGGCACAGATACGCAGTATTTT
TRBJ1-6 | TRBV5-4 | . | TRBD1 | CASSLGGGRGVDSPLHF | TGTGCCAGCAGCTTGGGCGGTGGCAGGGGGGTGGATTCACCCCTCCACTTT
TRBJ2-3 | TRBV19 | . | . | CASSIGDTQYF | TGTGCCAGTAGTATCGGAGATACGCAGTATTTT
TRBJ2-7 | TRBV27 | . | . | CASSLRDTYEQYF | TGTGCCAGCAGTTTAAGGGACACCTACGAGCAGTACTTC
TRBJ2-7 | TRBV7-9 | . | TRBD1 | CASSRDSNYEQYF | TGTGCCAGCAGCCGGGACAGCAACTACGAGCAGTACTTC
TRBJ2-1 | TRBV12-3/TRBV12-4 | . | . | CASGGTGEQFF | TGTGCCAGCGGGGGGACGGGCGAGCAGTTCTTC
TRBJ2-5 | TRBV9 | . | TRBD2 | CASSVEAGGPGETQYF | TGTGCCAGCAGCGTAGAGGCGGGGGGGCCAGGGGAGACCCAGTACTTC
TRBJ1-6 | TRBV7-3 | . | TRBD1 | CASSLMGTGRSPLHF | TGTGCCAGCAGCTTAATGGGGACAGGGAGGTCACCCCTCCACTTT
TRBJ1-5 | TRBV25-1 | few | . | CASSDQGNQPQHF | TGTGCCAGCAGTGACCAGGGCAATCAGCCCCAGCATTTT
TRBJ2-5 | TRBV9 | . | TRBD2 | CASSPRPSGSQETQYF | TGTGCCAGCAGCCCGAGACCTAGCGGTTCCCAAGAGACCCAGTACTTC
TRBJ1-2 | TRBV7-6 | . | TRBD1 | CASTPTGGGDGYTF | TGTGCCAGCACCCCGACAGGGGGCGGTGATGGCTACACCTTC
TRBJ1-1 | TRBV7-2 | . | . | CASSLQGWDTEAFF | TGTGCCAGCAGCTTACAGGGGTGGGACACTGAAGCTTTCTTT